This passage covers 4 T cell receptor beta chains from one sample sequenced in a study of cytomegalovirus exposure and HLA in healthy donors. PCR employed 60 Vbeta and 13 Jbeta primers. Assay used: immunoSEQ multiplex PCR; TCRdb lists only in-frame clones, some missing. The profile shows approximately 170,000 clones, approximately 83% of them singletons. Sequenced material: PBMCs. These receptors were obtained from a boy aged 2-15 years in good health and CMV-seronegative.

V is TRBV28 and J is TRBJ1-1; possibly TRBD1 for D (5 bases). V was cut by 5 bases and J by 0 bases, with 25 bases left in between. The CDR3 has 19 amino acids. CDR1 and CDR2 (germline): MDHEN, SYDVKM. CDR3 nucleotide sequence: TGTGCCAGCAGTATCCGTGGGGCCAGCCGGCGAATGGTGAACACTGAAGCTTTCTTT. As protein: CASSIRGASRRMVNTEAFF.

This sequence joins TRBV29-1 and TRBJ1-1; 9 bases are a match to TRBD1. V dropped 3 bases and J dropped 4; count of bases not matched to a gene: 6. The CDR3 covers 14 residues. Germline V gene data show CDR1 as SQVTM and CDR2 as ANQGSEA. CDR3 DNA sequence: TGCAGCGTTGACAGGGGGACAGGGACCACTGAAGCTTTCTTT. Amino acids: CSVDRGTGTTEAFF.

J is TRBJ1-1 and V is TRBV7-2; perhaps TRBD1 as D (5 bases). Germline CDR1 reads SGHTA; CDR2 reads FQGNSA. CDR3 length: 14 amino acids. Trimming cost V 1 base and J 4 bases, with 10 bases left between them. CDR3 in amino acids: CASSLGGAVTEAFF. Here the CDR3 DNA reads TGTGCCAGCAGCTTAGGTGGGGCAGTCACTGAAGCTTTCTTT.

This CDR3 reads CAWSVDREGPPYNEQFF. The CDR3 bases are TGTGCCTGGAGTGTAGACCGGGAGGGGCCCCCCTACAATGAGCAGTTCTTC. The rearrangement uses TRBV30 and TRBJ2-1; 8 positions match TRBD2. This CDR3 has 17 amino acids. Germline V gene sequence: CDR1 GTSNPN, CDR2 SVGIG (reference sequence). V gave up 0 bases and J gave up 2 bases; unmatched junction bases: 9.